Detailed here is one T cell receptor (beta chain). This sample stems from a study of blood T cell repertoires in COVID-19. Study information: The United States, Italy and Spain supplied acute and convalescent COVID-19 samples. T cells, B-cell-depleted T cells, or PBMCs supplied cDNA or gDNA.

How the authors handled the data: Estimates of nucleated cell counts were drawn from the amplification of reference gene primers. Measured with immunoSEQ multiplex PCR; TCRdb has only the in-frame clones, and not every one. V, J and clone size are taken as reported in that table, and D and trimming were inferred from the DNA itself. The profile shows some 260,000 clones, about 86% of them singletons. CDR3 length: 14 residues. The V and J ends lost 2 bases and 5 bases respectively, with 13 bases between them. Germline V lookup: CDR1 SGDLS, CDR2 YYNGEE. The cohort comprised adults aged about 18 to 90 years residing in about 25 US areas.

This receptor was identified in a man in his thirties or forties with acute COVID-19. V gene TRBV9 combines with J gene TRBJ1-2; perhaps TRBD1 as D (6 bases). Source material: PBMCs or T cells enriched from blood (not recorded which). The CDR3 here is CASSVGRGEYGYTF. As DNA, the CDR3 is TGTGCCAGCAGCGTGGGCAGGGGAGAATATGGCTACACCTTC.